This T cell receptor (beta chain) came from a study of blood T cell repertoires in COVID-19. Study overall: PBMCs, B-cell-depleted T cells, or T cells were the source of the cDNA or gDNA that made up the material.

V shed 3 bases and J 5 bases; nucleotides not matched to a gene: 9. CDR1 GTSNPN and CDR2 SVGIG come from the germline V gene (reference sequence). This CDR3 is 15 amino acids long. Methods used by the authors: Reference gene primer amplification in the assay estimated nucleated cell counts. Generated by immunoSEQ multiplex PCR, the TCRdb table keeps only in-frame clones and is missing some. V and J calls plus clone size are reproduced from that table; the DNA served to infer D and trimming. The sample has tens of thousands of clones; roughly 84% are singletons. The source is a man between 70 and 80 years old with acute or convalescent COVID-19. Material for sequencing was peripheral blood. This rearrangement joins TRBV30 to TRBJ2-1; TRBD2 aligns across 8 bases. For the CDR3, the DNA is TGTGCCTGGAGCCACCATAGCGGGAAAGACAATGAGCAGTTCTTC. Amino acids: CAWSHHSGKDNEQFF.